Following are 16 T cell receptor beta chains from one sample sequenced in a study of immune evolution from preneoplasia to lung adenocarcinoma. Using immunoSEQ multiplex PCR, the repertoire was profiled, and TCRdb retains in-frame clones only, with some absent. The repertoire includes about 4,300 clones, 74% of them detected once, and roughly 8% sits in the top ten. Sequencing was done on a sample of FFPE adjacent normal lung tissue. All receptors come from a person aged 60 to 85 with lung adenocarcinoma.

This clone appeared a few times. The chain has TRBV19 and TRBJ1-5; D may be TRBD1 (5 bases). In germline, CDR1 is LNHDA, CDR2 SQIVND (reference sequence). V lost 5 bases and J lost 4, with 12 bases in between. The CDR3 is 14 residues long. CDR3: CASSYPAGNQPQHF. The CDR3 region has the DNA TGTGCCAGTAGTTATCCCGCAGGGAATCAGCCCCAGCATTTT. The full variable domain, rest sourced from reference TRBV19 and TRBJ1-5, is DGGITQSPKYLFRKEGQNVTLSCEQNLNHDAMYWYRQDPGQGLRLIYYSQIVNDFQKGDIAEGYSVSREKKESFPLTVTSAQKNPTAFYLCASSYPAGNQPQHFGDGTRLSIL.

This clone was picked up one time. This sequence joins TRBV18 and TRBJ2-7; 12 positions match TRBD1. The length of the CDR3 is 14 residues. After removal of 6 bases from V and 2 bases from J, the junction contained 2 bases not matched to a gene. The germline CDR1 and CDR2 sequences are KGHSH and LQKENI. For the CDR3, the DNA is TGTGCCAGCTCGGGACAGGGGGCCGCCTACGAGCAGTACTTC. Protein product: CASSGQGAAYEQYF.

The rearrangement links TRBV28 to TRBJ1-2; 10 nucleotides line up with TRBD1. This CDR3 comprises 15 residues. The V segment lost 2 bases and the J segment 7 bases; nucleotides outside the gene matches: 7. CDR1 MDHEN and CDR2 SYDVKM come from the germline V gene. The CDR3 coding sequence is TGTGCCAGCAGTTTAACCGGGACAGGGGTCGGTGGCTACACCTTC. Translating it yields CASSLTGTGVGGYTF.

The CDR3 sequence: CASSLARGTDTQYF. Here the CDR3 DNA reads TGCGCCAGCAGCTTGGCTCGGGGGACAGATACGCAGTATTTT. The chain links TRBV5-1 to TRBJ2-3; a weak D match, TRBD2 (6 bases). Trimming cost V 0 bases and J 3 bases, with 8 bases left between them. Germline V gene lookup returns CDR1 SGHRS and CDR2 YFSETQ. The CDR3 is 14 residues long.

The chain employs TRBV5-1 and TRBJ1-1; 9 bases are shared with TRBD1. The CDR3 length is 15 residues. V was pared by 2 bases and J by 5 bases, with 7 bases of the junction left unmatched. Germline CDR1 and CDR2: SGHRS and YFSETQ. The DNA of the CDR3 is TGCGCCAGCAGCTTACCCGGGACAGGGAGGACTGAAGCTTTCTTT. This codes for CASSLPGTGRTEAFF.

This chain connects TRBV10-1 to TRBJ2-1; 12 bases are a match to TRBD2. This CDR3 region has 16 residues. V lost 3 bases and J lost 14; bases outside the gene matches: 14. Germline V CDR1 and CDR2: WNHNN, SYGVQD (reference sequence). CDR3: CASSEGLAGPAAEKFF. The DNA of the CDR3 is TGCGCCAGCAGTGAAGGACTAGCGGGACCGGCGGCCGAGAAGTTCTTC.

The chain employs TRBV11-2 and TRBJ1-1, with D hard to call. V was cut by 5 bases and J by 0 bases, with 7 bases left in between. This CDR3 has 13 amino acids. Per the germline V gene, CDR1 is SGHAT and CDR2 is FQNNGV. This CDR3 reads CASSPDMNTEAFF. The CDR3 bases are TGTGCCAGCAGCCCAGATATGAACACTGAAGCTTTCTTT. The variable domain in full, with the rest retrieved from reference TRBV11-2 and TRBJ1-1, is EAGVAQSPRYKIIEKRQSVAFWCNPISGHATLYWYQQILGQGPKLLIQFQNNGVVDDSQLPKDRFSAERLKGVDSTLKIQPAKLEDSAVYLCASSPDMNTEAFFGQGTRLTVV.

CDR3 bases: TGTGCCACTACGGACTTCAGCACAGATACGCAGTATTTT. It encodes CATTDFSTDTQYF. The chain carries TRBV28 and TRBJ2-3; D may be TRBD2 (5 bases). The CDR3 consists of 13 residues. Per germline, CDR1 MDHEN and CDR2 SYDVKM. V gave up 10 bases and J gave up 0 bases, with 11 bases separating them.

CDR3 region: CASSLGGPQETQYF. CDR3 sequence (DNA): TGTGCCAGCAGCTTAGGGGGGCCTCAAGAGACCCAGTACTTC. The V and J genes are TRBV11-1 and TRBJ2-5; tentatively, D is TRBD1 (6 bases). Germline V gene lookup returns CDR1 SGHAT and CDR2 FQDESV (reference sequence). The CDR3 loop spans 14 amino acids. Trimming shortened V by 1 base and J by 2 bases, and 8 bases separated the two germline ends.

The V and J genes are TRBV5-1 and TRBJ1-1; D uncertain. V lost 0 bases and J 1 base, leaving 13 bases between the germline ends. Germline V gene lookup returns CDR1 SGHRS and CDR2 YFSETQ. The CDR3 length is 16 residues. The CDR3 here is CASSLGGPGGNTEAFF. CDR3 coding DNA: TGCGCCAGCAGCTTGGGCGGTCCAGGAGGGAACACTGAAGCTTTCTTT.

This clone was seen only once. The chain has TRBV7-2 and TRBJ2-7, with D perhaps matching TRBD2 (5 bases). CDR1 is SGHTA and CDR2 is FQGNSA in the germline V gene. The length of the CDR3 is 14 residues. The V end was cut by 7 bases, the J end by 2 bases, with 15 bases between. For the CDR3, the DNA is TGTGCCAGCACCACCTTCTTGCGGGCCTACGAGCAGTACTTC. Protein product: CASTTFLRAYEQYF.

This chain joins TRBV7-9 and TRBJ1-2, with a weak D call TRBD1 (6 bases). This CDR3 is built from 13 residues. The germline CDR1 and CDR2 sequences are SEHNR and FQNEAQ (reference sequence). V lost 4 bases, J lost 6 bases, and 12 bases lay in between. The CDR3 loop reads CASSWGNRDGYTF. In DNA form, the CDR3 reads TGTGCCAGCAGCTGGGGGAACAGGGATGGCTACACCTTC. The full variable domain, with the rest looked up from reference TRBV7-9 and TRBJ1-2, is DTGVSQNPRHKITKRGQNVTFRCDPISEHNRLYWYRQTLGQGPEFLTYFQNEAQLEKSRLLSDRFSAERPKGSFSTLEIQRTEQGDSAMYLCASSWGNRDGYTFGSGTRLTVV.

The genes are TRBV4-1 and TRBJ2-7, with D unresolved. CDR1 is MGHRA, CDR2 YSYEKL, per germline. V dropped 1 base and J dropped 2 bases, with 12 bases sitting between them. This CDR3 has 15 amino acids. The CDR3 sequence: CASSQGTHLTYEQYF. In nucleotides, the CDR3 is TGCGCCAGCAGCCAAGGGACCCACCTCACCTACGAGCAGTACTTC.

This clone has only a few counts. The gene calls are TRBV14 and TRBJ2-4; D not resolved. V was shortened by 4 bases and J by 8 bases, with 15 bases between the two germline ends. There are 14 residues in the CDR3. Germline CDR1 SGHDN, CDR2 FVKESK. The CDR3 here is CASSRPEAWYIQYF. The CDR3 coding sequence is TGTGCCAGCAGCCGACCCGAGGCGTGGTACATTCAGTACTTC. Full variable domain (outside the CDR3, taken from reference TRBV14 and TRBJ2-4): EAGVTQFPSHSVIEKGQTVTLRCDPISGHDNLYWYRRVMGKEIKFLLHFVKESKQDESGMPNNRFLAERTGGTYSTLKVQPAELEDSGVYFCASSRPEAWYIQYFGAGTRLSVL.

The V gene is TRBV15, the J gene TRBJ2-5; D is perhaps TRBD2 (7 bases). The length of the CDR3 is 15 residues. V gave up 0 bases and J gave up 5 bases, with 13 bases separating them. CDR1 is LNHNV, CDR2 YYDKDF, per germline (reference sequence). CDR3 protein: CATSRDWGGLETQYF. In DNA form, the CDR3 reads TGTGCCACCAGCAGAGATTGGGGGGGCTTGGAGACCCAGTACTTC.

The chain combines TRBV6-1 with TRBJ2-7; D not resolved. The germline V gene encodes CDR1 MNHNS and CDR2 SASEGT. The CDR3 runs to 10 residues. V shed 4 bases and J shed 9 bases, with 7 bases lying between them. The CDR3 loop is CASSGFVQYF. CDR3 sequence (DNA): TGTGCCAGCAGTGGCTTTGTGCAGTACTTC.